This TCR beta chain emerged from a study of regulatory T cells in long-lasting Graves disease. This clonotype was observed at least ten times. Construction of TCR beta libraries relied on iRepertoire HTBI primers and on Arm-PCR targeting CDR3 regions. One entry per CDR3 protein, called by TCRdb with MiXCR from the multiplex PCR reads. The profile covers 350,000 to 500,000 distinct CDR3 sequences, with roughly 15% appearing a single time and less than 30% taken by the ten largest. Described time point: newly diagnosed GD, antithyroid drugs for less than 3 months. Generation of the TCR library employed RNA extracted from PBMCs. The germline CDR1 and CDR2 sequences are MDHEN and SYDVKM. CDR3 length equals 16 residues. V lost 2 bases to trimming and J lost 5 bases; unmatched junction nucleotides: 10. This sample also appeared in a second study, on T cells in Graves' hyperthyroidism and ophthalmopathy. According to that study: TCR CDR3 underwent first-round RT-PCR with the HTBI primer set. Among thyroid clonotypes expanded above 0.001, most also appeared in blood. Through a model of 13 V-J features, ophthalmopathy was separated from stable hyperthyroidism.

The chain couples TRBV28 to TRBJ2-7; 9 bases match TRBD2. This sequence originates from a woman between 18 and 29 years old with Graves disease. The material was peripheral blood mononuclear cells (PBMCs), obtained at new diagnosis, from a patient treated with antithyroid drugs. CDR3 sequence reads: CASSLTRAGGPHEQYF. Written as DNA, the CDR3 is TGTGCCAGCAGTTTAACGCGGGCGGGAGGGCCCCACGAGCAGTACTTC.